This TCR beta chain was identified during a study of CD8+ T cells in alopecia areata. CDR3 length: 15 amino acids. J was trimmed by 3 bases and V by 0 bases; bases with no gene match: 5. The germline V gene has CDR1 SGHRS and CDR2 YFSETQ. Treatment specified: oral pan-JAK inhibitor, 5-10 mg twice daily. For this clone: The same CDR3 arises from other DNA sequences in this sample as well.

Isolated RNA was reverse transcribed into cDNA used as the sequencing template. Profiling relied on immunoSEQ multiplex PCR, and the TCRdb table lists in-frame clones only, not all of them. The repertoire holds 140,000 to 150,000 clones, with 50% to 65% as singletons. The input for sequencing was CD8+ T cells sorted from blood, taken at week 4, from a patient treated with tofacitinib. The rearrangement uses TRBV5-1 and TRBJ1-1; 7 positions agree with TRBD1. The TCR comes from a human donor with alopecia areata. In DNA, the CDR3 is TGCGCCAGCAGCTTGGAGACAGGGCTGGACACTGAAGCTTTCTTT. Residues: CASSLETGLDTEAFF. Looking up the rest from reference TRBV5-1 and TRBJ1-1 gives the full variable domain: KAGVTQTPRYLIKTRGQQVTLSCSPISGHRSVSWYQQTPGQGLQFLFEYFSETQRNKGNFPGRFSGRQFSNSRSEMNVSTLELGDSALYLCASSLETGLDTEAFFGQGTRLTVV.